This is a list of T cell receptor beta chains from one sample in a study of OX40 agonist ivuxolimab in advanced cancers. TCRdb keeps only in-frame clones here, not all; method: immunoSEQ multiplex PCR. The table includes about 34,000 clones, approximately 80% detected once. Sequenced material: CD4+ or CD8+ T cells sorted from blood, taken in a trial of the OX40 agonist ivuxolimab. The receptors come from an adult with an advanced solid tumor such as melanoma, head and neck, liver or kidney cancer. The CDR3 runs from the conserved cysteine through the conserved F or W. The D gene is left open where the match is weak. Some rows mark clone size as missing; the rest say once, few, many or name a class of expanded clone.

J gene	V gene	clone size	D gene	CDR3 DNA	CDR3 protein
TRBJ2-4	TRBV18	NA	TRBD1	TGTGCCAGCTCAACAGGGGACAAAAACATTCAGTACTTC	CASSTGDKNIQYF
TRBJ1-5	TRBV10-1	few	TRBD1	TGCGCCAGAGGACAGGGGACAAACAGACTCCTTCGCAATCAGCCCCAGCATTTT	CARGQGTNRLLRNQPQHF
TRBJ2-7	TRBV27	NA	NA	TGTGCCAGCAGTTTATCACGGGGGACCTACGAGCAGTACTTC	CASSLSRGTYEQYF
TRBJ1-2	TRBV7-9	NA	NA	TGTGCCAGCACTTACTTTCCCCAGCTTAACTATGGCTACACCTTC	CASTYFPQLNYGYTF
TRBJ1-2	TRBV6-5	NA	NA	TGTGCCAGCAGTGCGATGAATGGCTACACCTTC	CASSAMNGYTF
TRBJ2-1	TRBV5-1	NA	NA	TGCGCCAGCAGCTTGGCCAGCCAACTCTACAATGAGCAGTTCTTC	CASSLASQLYNEQFF
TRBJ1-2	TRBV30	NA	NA	TGTGCCTGGAGCGTGTTTGGACAGCCGGTCTATGGCTACACCTTC	CAWSVFGQPVYGYTF
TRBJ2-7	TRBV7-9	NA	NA	TGTGCCAGCAGCTTATCTACAGGGTCGGGCGAGCAGTACTTC	CASSLSTGSGEQYF
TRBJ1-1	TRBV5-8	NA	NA	TGTGCCAGCAGCTTGACGAACACTGAAGCTTTCTTT	CASSLTNTEAFF
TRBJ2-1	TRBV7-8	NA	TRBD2	TGTGCCAGCAGCCCACTAGCGGGGGACCTATACAATGAGCAGTTCTTC	CASSPLAGDLYNEQFF
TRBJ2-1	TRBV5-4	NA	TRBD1	TGTGCCAGCAGCTTGGGTCTTCCGGACAGGGGATACAATGAGCAGTTCTTC	CASSLGLPDRGYNEQFF
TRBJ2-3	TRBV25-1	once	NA	TGTGCCAGCAGTGAATGGGATACGCAGTATTTT	CASSEWDTQYF
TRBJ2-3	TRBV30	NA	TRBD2	TGTGCCAGACTAGCGGGGGGCACAGATACGCAGTATTTT	CARLAGGTDTQYF
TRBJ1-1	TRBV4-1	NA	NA	TGCGCCAGCAGCCCGAACAGGGTCCCTCGTGAAGCTTTCTTT	CASSPNRVPREAFF
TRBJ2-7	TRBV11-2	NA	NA	TGTGCCAGCAGCTTAGACAAGATCTACTACGAGCAGTACTTC	CASSLDKIYYEQYF
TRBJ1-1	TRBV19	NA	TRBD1	TGTGCCAGTAGTTCCCGACAGGGCGGGGGCACTGAAGCTTTCTTT	CASSSRQGGGTEAFF
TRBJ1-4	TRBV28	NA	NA	TGTGCCAGCAGTTTCGGGACTCAGAATGAAAAACTGTTTTTT	CASSFGTQNEKLFF
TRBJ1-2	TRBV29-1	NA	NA	TGCAGCGTTTTCGGTGGGTTGGGGCCCAATGGCTACACCTTC	CSVFGGLGPNGYTF
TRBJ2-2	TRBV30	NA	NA	TGTGCCTGGAGTTCCATGAACACCGGGGAGCTGTTTTTT	CAWSSMNTGELFF
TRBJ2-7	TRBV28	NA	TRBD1	TGTGCCAGCAGCGACAGGGTGGTTACCTACGAGCAGTACTTC	CASSDRVVTYEQYF
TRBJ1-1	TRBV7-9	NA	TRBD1	TGTGCCAGCTACTTAGTGGGACAGTTCACTGAAGCTTTCTTT	CASYLVGQFTEAFF
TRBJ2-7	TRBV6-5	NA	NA	TGTGCCAGCAGTTCAGGACTGGAGCAGTACTTC	CASSSGLEQYF
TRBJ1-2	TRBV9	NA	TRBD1	TGTGCCAGCAGCGTAGCGGCAGGGGGTGGTGGCTACACCTTC	CASSVAAGGGGYTF
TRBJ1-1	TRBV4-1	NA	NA	TGCGCCAGCAGCCAAGATTTTGTGGGGGATCTCGCTGAAGCTTTCTTT	CASSQDFVGDLAEAFF
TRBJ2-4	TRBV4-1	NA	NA	TGCGCCAGCAGCCAAGATGCTATAAACATTCAGTACTTC	CASSQDAINIQYF
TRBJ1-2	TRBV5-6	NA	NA	TGTGCCAGCAGCTTGGAAGGGATTAACTATGGCTACACCTTC	CASSLEGINYGYTF
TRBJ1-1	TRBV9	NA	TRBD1	TGTGCCAGCAGCCCGGGACAGTGGTCGACAACTGAAGCTTTCTTT	CASSPGQWSTTEAFF
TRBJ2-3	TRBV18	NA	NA	TGTGCCAGCTCACCCGGAATTAGCACAGATACGCAGTATTTT	CASSPGISTDTQYF
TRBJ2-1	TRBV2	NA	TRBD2	TGTGCCAGCCGGGAAAGTTCAGCGGGGGCCTACAATGAGCAGTTCTTC	CASRESSAGAYNEQFF
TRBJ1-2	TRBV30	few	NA	TGTGCCTGGAGTGTTGTTTCGGCAGGGGACTATGGCTACACCTTC	CAWSVVSAGDYGYTF
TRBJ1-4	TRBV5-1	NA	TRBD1	TGCGCCAGCAGCCGAGTGAGGGACAGGGGGCGGGGTAATGAAAAACTGTTTTTT	CASSRVRDRGRGNEKLFF
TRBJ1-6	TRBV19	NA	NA	TGTGCCAGTACCTACGGGGGGCCCCATGATTCACCCCTCCACTTT	CASTYGGPHDSPLHF
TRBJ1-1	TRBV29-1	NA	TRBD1	TGCAGCGTTGAAGGGACAGGGGGCAAGGACACTGAAGCTTTCTTT	CSVEGTGGKDTEAFF
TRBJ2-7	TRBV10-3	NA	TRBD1	TGTGCCAGCAGGACAGGGAGTGAGCAGTACTTC	CASRTGSEQYF
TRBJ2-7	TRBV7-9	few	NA	TGTGCCAGCAGCCCTCCCGGGGTGGCGAGCTCCTACGAGCAGTACTTC	CASSPPGVASSYEQYF
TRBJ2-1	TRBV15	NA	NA	TGTGCCACCAGCACCCCAGGGGCTCTGATATACAATGAGCAGTTCTTC	CATSTPGALIYNEQFF
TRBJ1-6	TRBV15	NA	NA	TGTGCCACCAGCAGATCTCGAATGGGGACCCTTGATTCACCCCTCCACTTT	CATSRSRMGTLDSPLHF
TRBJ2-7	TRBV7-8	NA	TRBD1	TGTGCCAGCAGCTCCCTGGGACAGGGCTACGAGCAGTACTTC	CASSSLGQGYEQYF
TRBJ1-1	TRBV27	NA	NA	TGTGCCAGCAGTGCCCTGGGGGCGTTGGGCACTGAAGCTTTCTTT	CASSALGALGTEAFF
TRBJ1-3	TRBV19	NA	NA	TGTGCCAGTAATAGAGGACAGACCGATAATGGAAACACCATATATTTT	CASNRGQTDNGNTIYF
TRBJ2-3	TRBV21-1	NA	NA	TGTGCCAGCAGCAGACCCGGGACGGCCAGTAAAGATACGCAGTATTTT	CASSRPGTASKDTQYF
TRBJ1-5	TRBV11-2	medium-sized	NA	TGTGCCAGCAGCTTAGATCGGGGGCAGGGCCAGCCCCAGCATTTT	CASSLDRGQGQPQHF
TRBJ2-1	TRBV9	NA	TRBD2	TGTGCCAGCAGCGTAGAAGCCGGCGGGGGGGCGATTGAGCAGTTCTTC	CASSVEAGGGAIEQFF
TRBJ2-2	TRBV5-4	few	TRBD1	TGTGCCAGCAGCGCGTACAGGGGGGCAAACACCGGGGAGCTGTTTTTT	CASSAYRGANTGELFF
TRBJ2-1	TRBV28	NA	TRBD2	TGTGCCAGCACCCCCGGGACTAGCGGGGATGAGCAGTTCTTC	CASTPGTSGDEQFF
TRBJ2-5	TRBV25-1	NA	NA	TGTGCCAGCAGTGATAGAGTCATCGAGACCCAGTACTTC	CASSDRVIETQYF
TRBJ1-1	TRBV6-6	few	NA	TGTGCCAGCAGTTATGGTGGGGCAAACACTGAAGCTTTCTTT	CASSYGGANTEAFF
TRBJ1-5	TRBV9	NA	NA	TGTGCCAGCAGCCCGGGCAGGGGCAATCAGCCCCAGCATTTT	CASSPGRGNQPQHF
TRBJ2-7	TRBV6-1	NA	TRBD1	TGTGCCAGCAGTGCCAGGGACAGGGGGGACCTATTC	CASSARDRGDLF
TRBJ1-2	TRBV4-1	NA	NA	TGCGCCAGCAGCCCTAACCGACTCCAACCCTGGGGCTACACCTTC	CASSPNRLQPWGYTF
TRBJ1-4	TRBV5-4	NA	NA	TGTGCCAGCAGCTTTGGGGGAACTAATGAAAAACTGTTTTTT	CASSFGGTNEKLFF
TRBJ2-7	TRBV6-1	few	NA	TGTGCCAGCACTCTAAGGGACGGACCTCCCTACGAGCAGTACTTC	CASTLRDGPPYEQYF
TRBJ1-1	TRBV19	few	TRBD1	TGTGCCAGTAGTATACTAGGACAGGGTTCCACTGAAGCTTTCTTT	CASSILGQGSTEAFF